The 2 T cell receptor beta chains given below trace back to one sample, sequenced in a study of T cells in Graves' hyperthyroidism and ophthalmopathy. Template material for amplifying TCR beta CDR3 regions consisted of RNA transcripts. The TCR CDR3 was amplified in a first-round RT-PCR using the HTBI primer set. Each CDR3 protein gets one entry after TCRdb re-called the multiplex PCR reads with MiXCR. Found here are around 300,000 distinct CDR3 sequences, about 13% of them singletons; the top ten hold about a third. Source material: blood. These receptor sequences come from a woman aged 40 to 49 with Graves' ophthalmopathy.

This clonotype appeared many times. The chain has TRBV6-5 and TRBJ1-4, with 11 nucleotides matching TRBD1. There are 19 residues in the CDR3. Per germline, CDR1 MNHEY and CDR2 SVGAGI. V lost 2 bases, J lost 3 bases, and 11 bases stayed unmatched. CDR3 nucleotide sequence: TGTGCCAGCAGTTACCTCTGGACAGGGGGCAATCTCGCTAATGAAAAACTGTTTTTT. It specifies CASSYLWTGGNLANEKLFF.

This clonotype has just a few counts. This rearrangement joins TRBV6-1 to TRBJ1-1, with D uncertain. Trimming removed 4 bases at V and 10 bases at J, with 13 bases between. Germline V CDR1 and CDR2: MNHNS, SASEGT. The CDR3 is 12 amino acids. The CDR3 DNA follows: TGTGCCAGCAGTGGGGTAGCCGCGGGAGCTTTCTTT. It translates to CASSGVAAGAFF.